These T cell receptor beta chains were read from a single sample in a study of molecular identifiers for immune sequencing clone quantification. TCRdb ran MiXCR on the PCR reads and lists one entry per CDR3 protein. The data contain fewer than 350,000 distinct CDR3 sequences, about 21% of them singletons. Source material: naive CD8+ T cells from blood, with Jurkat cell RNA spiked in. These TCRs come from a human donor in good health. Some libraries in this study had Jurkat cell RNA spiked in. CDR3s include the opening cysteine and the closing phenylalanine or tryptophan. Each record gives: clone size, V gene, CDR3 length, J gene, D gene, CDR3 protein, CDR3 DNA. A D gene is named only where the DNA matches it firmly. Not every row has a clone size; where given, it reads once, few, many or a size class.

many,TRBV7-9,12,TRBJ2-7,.,CASSLGLLEQYF,TGTGCCAGCAGCTTAGGGCTGCTGGAGCAGTACTTC
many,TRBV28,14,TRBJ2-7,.,CASSLFDESYEQYF,TGTGCCAGCAGTTTGTTCGATGAATCCTACGAGCAGTACTTC
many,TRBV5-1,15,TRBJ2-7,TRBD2,CASSLVASGEGEQYF,TGCGCCAGCAGCTTGGTAGCTAGCGGGGAGGGGGAGCAGTACTTC
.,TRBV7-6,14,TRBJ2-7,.,CASSLSGTGYEQYF,TGTGCCAGCAGCTTATCCGGCACAGGATACGAGCAGTACTTC
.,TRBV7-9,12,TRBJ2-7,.,CASSPRTAEQYF,TGTGCCAGCAGCCCACGGACTGCCGAGCAGTACTTC
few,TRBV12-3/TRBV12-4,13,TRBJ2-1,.,CASSFRRNNEQFF,TGTGCCAGCAGTTTCAGGAGGAACAATGAGCAGTTCTTC
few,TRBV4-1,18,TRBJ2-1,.,CASSHPTGQVSSYNEQFF,TGCGCCAGCAGCCACCCCACGGGGCAGGTAAGCTCCTACAATGAGCAGTTCTTC
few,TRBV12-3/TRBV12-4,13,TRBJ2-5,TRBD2,CASRGLAQETQYF,TGTGCCAGCAGAGGACTAGCGCAAGAGACCCAGTACTTC
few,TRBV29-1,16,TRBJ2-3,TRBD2,CSAVGGAGGPVDTQYF,TGCAGCGCCGTGGGGGGGGCGGGAGGGCCGGTAGATACGCAGTATTTT
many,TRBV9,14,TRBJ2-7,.,CASSVVGRPDEQYF,TGTGCCAGCAGCGTAGTTGGCAGACCCGACGAGCAGTACTTC
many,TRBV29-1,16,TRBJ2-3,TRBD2,CSVELMREPSTDTQYF,TGCAGCGTTGAATTAATGCGGGAGCCGAGCACAGATACGCAGTATTTT
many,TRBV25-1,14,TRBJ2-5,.,CASSEYGFQETQYF,TGTGCCAGCAGTGAATATGGCTTTCAAGAGACCCAGTACTTC
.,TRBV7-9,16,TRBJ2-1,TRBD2,CASSSGTSGRANEQFF,TGTGCCAGCAGCTCCGGGACTAGCGGGAGGGCCAATGAGCAGTTCTTC
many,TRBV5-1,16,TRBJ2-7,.,CASSAPGHTDSYEQYF,TGCGCCAGCAGCGCCCCGGGACACACCGACTCCTACGAGCAGTACTTC
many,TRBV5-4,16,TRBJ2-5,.,CASSLSRDGPPGAQYF,TGTGCCAGCAGCTTATCCCGGGACGGGCCCCCGGGGGCCCAGTACTTC
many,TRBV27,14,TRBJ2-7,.,CASSLAVHSYEQYF,TGTGCCAGCAGTTTGGCGGTACACTCCTACGAGCAGTACTTC
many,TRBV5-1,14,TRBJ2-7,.,CASSFTRALDEQYF,TGCGCCAGCAGCTTTACCCGGGCCCTTGACGAGCAGTACTTC
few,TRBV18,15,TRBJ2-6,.,CASSTQGQYTNVLTF,TGTGCCAGCTCAACACAGGGCCAGTATACCAACGTCCTGACTTTC
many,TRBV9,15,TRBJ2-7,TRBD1,CASSPWDRGNYEQYF,TGTGCCAGCAGCCCGTGGGACAGGGGGAATTACGAGCAGTACTTC
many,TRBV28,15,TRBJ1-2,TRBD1,CASSLREQGAVGYTF,TGTGCCAGCAGTTTACGGGAACAGGGGGCTGTAGGCTACACCTTC
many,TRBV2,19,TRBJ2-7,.,CASSESAMTANPRPYEQYF,TGTGCCAGCAGTGAATCCGCTATGACAGCGAACCCCCGCCCGTACGAGCAGTACTTC
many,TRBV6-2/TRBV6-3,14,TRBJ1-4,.,CASSFRDNGEKLFF,TGTGCCAGCAGTTTCCGGGACAACGGAGAAAAACTGTTTTTT
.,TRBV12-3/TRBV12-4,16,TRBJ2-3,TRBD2,CASSPASGTYTDTQYF,TGTGCCAGCTCCCCGGCTAGCGGGACCTACACAGATACGCAGTATTTT
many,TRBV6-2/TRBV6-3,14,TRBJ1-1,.,CASSYSPLVPEAFF,TGTGCCAGCAGTTACTCCCCCCTCGTCCCTGAAGCTTTCTTT
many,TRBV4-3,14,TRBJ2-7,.,CASSPGQGNYEQYF,TGCGCCAGCAGCCCCGGACAAGGCAACTACGAGCAGTACTTC
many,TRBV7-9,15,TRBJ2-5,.,CASSSIQGTGETQYF,TGTGCCAGCAGCTCAATACAGGGAACAGGGGAGACCCAGTACTTC
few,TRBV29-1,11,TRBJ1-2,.,CSVVDSYGYTF,TGCAGCGTGGTTGACAGCTATGGCTACACCTTC
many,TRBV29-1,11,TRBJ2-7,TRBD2,CSVSSGDEQYF,TGCAGCGTGTCTAGCGGGGACGAGCAGTACTTC
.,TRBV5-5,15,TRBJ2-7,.,CASSRPGAGHHERYF,TGTGCCAGCAGCCGTCCCGGGGCAGGTCACCACGAGCGGTACTTC
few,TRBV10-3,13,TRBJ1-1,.,CAITDEMGTEAFF,TGTGCCATCACCGATGAGATGGGCACTGAAGCTTTCTTT
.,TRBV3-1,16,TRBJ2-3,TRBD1,CASSQTGGGSTDTQYF,TGTGCCAGCAGCCAAACAGGGGGCGGAAGCACAGATACGCAGTATTTT
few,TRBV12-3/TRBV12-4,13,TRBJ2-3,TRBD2,CASSVTSRDTQYF,TGTGCCAGCAGCGTGACTAGCAGAGATACGCAGTATTTT
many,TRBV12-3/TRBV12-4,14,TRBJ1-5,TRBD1,CASSFGQGRQPQHF,TGTGCCAGCAGTTTTGGACAGGGACGGCAGCCCCAGCATTTT
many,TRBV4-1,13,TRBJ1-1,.,CASSTPENTEAFF,TGTGCCAGCAGCACGCCAGAAAACACTGAAGCTTTCTTT
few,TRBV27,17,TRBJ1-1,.,CASSLLTREGANTEAFF,TGTGCCAGCAGTTTATTGACTCGAGAGGGTGCCAACACTGAAGCTTTCTTT
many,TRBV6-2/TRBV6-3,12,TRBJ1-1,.,CASSLGDTEAFF,TGTGCCAGCAGCTTAGGGGACACTGAAGCTTTCTTT
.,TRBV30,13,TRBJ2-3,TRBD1,CACWDRAADTQYF,TGTGCCTGTTGGGACAGGGCCGCAGATACGCAGTATTTT
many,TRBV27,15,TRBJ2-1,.,CASSLPSPPYNEQFF,TGTGCCAGCAGTTTACCCTCGCCCCCCTACAATGAGCAGTTCTTC
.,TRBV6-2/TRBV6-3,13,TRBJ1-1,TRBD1,CANSQGWNTEALF,TGTGCCAACTCACAGGGGTGGAACACTGAAGCTCTCTTT
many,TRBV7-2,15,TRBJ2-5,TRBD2,CASLRAGAAGETQYF,TGTGCCAGCCTTCGAGCGGGGGCTGCCGGAGAGACCCAGTACTTC
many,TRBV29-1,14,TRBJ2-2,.,CSASSAFDTGELFF,TGCAGCGCCAGCAGTGCGTTTGACACCGGGGAGCTGTTTTTT
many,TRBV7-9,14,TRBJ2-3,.,CATPGAGYTDTQYF,TGTGCCACTCCGGGGGCAGGGTACACAGATACGCAGTATTTT
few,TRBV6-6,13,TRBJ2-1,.,CASSYSIYNEQFF,TGTGCCAGCAGTTACTCGATTTACAATGAGCAGTTCTTC
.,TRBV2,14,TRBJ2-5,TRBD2,CASSSGLVGETQYF,TGTGCCAGCAGCTCCGGACTAGTTGGGGAGACCCAGTACTTC